Detailed here is one TCR beta chain. The sample originates from a study of blood T cell repertoires in COVID-19. Whole-study context: Samples of COVID-19 (acute and convalescent) were obtained from the United States, Italy and Spain.

Per the study methods: Reference gene primer amplification gave nucleated cell count estimates. Generated by immunoSEQ multiplex PCR, the TCRdb table keeps only in-frame clones and is missing some. That table furnishes V, J and clone size, whereas the DNA furnished D and trimming. The profile shows a few hundred thousand clones, 86% of them singletons. Participants were placed into cohorts based on the clinical history they reported. The CDR3 has 14 amino acids. Trimming took 10 bases from V and 6 from J; bases not matched to a gene: 11. Germline V CDR1 and CDR2: LNHDA, SQIVND (reference sequence). This TCR derives from a woman in her thirties or forties with acute COVID-19. The rearrangement uses TRBV19 and TRBJ2-2; TRBD2 aligns across 7 bases. The sample consisted of PBMCs or T cells enriched from blood (not recorded which). CDR3 residues: CATSLAGVAGELFF. As DNA, the CDR3 is TGTGCCACCAGTCTGGCGGGAGTTGCCGGGGAGCTGTTTTTT. The whole variable domain, remainder taken from reference TRBV19 and TRBJ2-2, is DGGITQSPKYLFRKEGQNVTLSCEQNLNHDAMYWYRQDPGQGLRLIYYSQIVNDFQKGDIAEGYSVSREKKESFPLTVTSAQKNPTAFYLCATSLAGVAGELFFGEGSRLTVL.